This T cell receptor (beta chain) was identified in a study of shared clonotypes between healthy human individuals. Background on the study: Aged between 18 and 49, the donors were two women and three men.

Clones were sequenced by immunoSEQ multiplex PCR, and TCRdb holds only the in-frame ones, with some missing. The table shows around 690,000 clones, with 80% to 95% occurring only once. Notes on the study in general: Generation probabilities of non-shared clonotypes were lower (relative to those shared by all four donors).

Trimming removed 4 bases from V and 5 bases from J, with 19 bases in between. Germline CDR1 SGHDT, CDR2 YYEEEE. CDR3 length: 15 residues. Donation came from healthy HIV-negative adults that had no recent acute infections or vaccinations. CD45RO+ cells joined CCR7-negative CD45RA+ TemRA cells to form CD8 memory. As to this clone: Its cognate antigen is unknown.

The chain has TRBV5-6 and TRBJ2-7, with D perhaps matching TRBD1 (5 bases). The material sequenced was memory CD8+ T cells from PBMCs. Subset of the sample: CD45RO+ cells pooled with CCR7-negative TemRA cells. This receptor was identified in a man between 18 and 29 years old in good health. Some clones in this sample may be carry-over from other donors' samples. The CDR3 spells CASSNWAGPMDEQYF. The CDR3 DNA follows: TGTGCCAGCAGCAATTGGGCAGGGCCCATGGACGAGCAGTACTTC.